The rows below give T cell receptor beta chains drawn from one sample of a study of blood T cell repertoires in COVID-19. Assay used: immunoSEQ multiplex PCR; TCRdb lists only in-frame clones, some missing. This table has around 100,000 clones, about four fifths appearing once. The sample consisted of peripheral blood. The receptors stem from a man aged 55 to 70 with acute or convalescent COVID-19. Both conserved end residues are part of each CDR3. The D gene is left open where the match is weak. Clone size, where shown, is once, few, many, or a class for clones that have expanded.

. | TRBJ1-2 | TRBV6-1 | . | CASSEEAGYLNYGYTF | TGTGCCAGCAGTGAAGAAGCAGGTTACCTTAACTATGGCTACACCTTC
. | TRBJ1-1 | TRBV7-9 | TRBD1 | CASSKWTGGNTEAFF | TGTGCCAGCAGCAAGTGGACAGGGGGCAACACTGAAGCTTTCTTT
. | TRBJ2-7 | TRBV5-1 | TRBD2 | CASSLSLAGASYEQYF | TGCGCCAGCAGCTTGAGTCTAGCGGGTGCCTCCTACGAGCAGTACTTC
. | TRBJ2-1 | TRBV23-1 | TRBD1 | CASSLTGGTYNEQFF | TGCGCCAGCAGTCTCACAGGGGGCACCTACAATGAGCAGTTCTTC
once | TRBJ2-7 | TRBV5-1 | . | CASSRGTMTSYEQYF | TGCGCCAGCAGCCGCGGGACCATGACTTCCTACGAGCAGTACTTC
. | TRBJ2-3 | TRBV6-1 | TRBD2 | CASSEAGAGGPNTQYF | TGTGCCAGCAGTGAAGCGGGGGCGGGGGGGCCAAATACGCAGTATTTT
. | TRBJ1-5 | TRBV30 | . | CAWSVDRIQPQHF | TGTGCCTGGAGTGTAGACAGGATCCAGCCCCAGCATTTT
many | TRBJ2-5 | TRBV18 | . | CASSPGEQETQYF | TGTGCCAGCTCACCGGGCGAGCAAGAGACCCAGTACTTC
. | TRBJ1-5 | TRBV6-2/TRBV6-3 | TRBD1 | CASSYTGGRRNQPQHF | TGTGCCAGCAGTTATACAGGGGGAAGAAGGAATCAGCCCCAGCATTTT
. | TRBJ2-5 | TRBV4-3 | . | CASSQGGPRETQYF | TGCGCCAGCAGCCAAGGGGGCCCCCGGGAGACCCAGTACTTC
. | TRBJ1-5 | TRBV5-5 | . | CASSFGGSSNQPQHF | TGTGCCAGCAGCTTCGGGGGGAGTAGCAATCAGCCCCAGCATTTT
. | TRBJ2-2 | TRBV2 | . | CASIAGFTGELFF | TGTGCCAGCATCGCAGGGTTCACCGGGGAGCTGTTTTTT
. | TRBJ1-1 | TRBV5-1 | . | CASSLGPRSNTEAFF | TGCGCCAGCAGCTTGGGTCCGAGATCGAACACTGAAGCTTTCTTT
few | TRBJ2-6 | TRBV19 | TRBD1 | CASSRTGVHSGANVLTF | TGTGCCAGTTCTAGGACAGGCGTTCACTCTGGGGCCAACGTCCTGACTTTC
. | TRBJ1-5 | TRBV28 | . | CASSPSGGAIQPQHF | TGTGCCAGCAGTCCCTCGGGGGGGGCAATTCAGCCCCAGCATTTT
. | TRBJ1-1 | TRBV5-1 | . | CASSLQGVNTEAFF | TGCGCCAGCAGCTTGCAGGGTGTGAACACTGAAGCTTTCTTT
. | TRBJ1-1 | TRBV10-3 | . | CAIKNTNGLNTEAFF | TGTGCCATCAAAAATACAAATGGGCTGAACACTGAAGCTTTCTTT
. | TRBJ2-7 | TRBV11-3 | TRBD1 | CASSNRQGASPTWEQYF | TGTGCCAGCAGCAACCGACAGGGGGCTTCTCCTACTTGGGAGCAGTACTTC
. | TRBJ2-3 | TRBV5-1 | TRBD1 | CASNDRVGDTQYF | TGCGCCAGTAACGACAGGGTTGGAGATACGCAGTATTTT
few | TRBJ1-1 | TRBV12-5 | TRBD1 | CASGQGLGTGADTEAFF | TGTGCTAGTGGTCAGGGACTCGGGACAGGGGCGGACACTGAAGCTTTCTTT
. | TRBJ2-1 | TRBV19 | TRBD1 | CASSIVARQGSVDEQFF | TGTGCCAGTAGTATAGTCGCACGACAGGGGAGCGTAGATGAGCAGTTCTTC
few | TRBJ1-4 | TRBV5-1 | . | CASSLDSFNEKLFF | TGCGCCAGCAGCTTGGACAGTTTTAATGAAAAACTGTTTTTT
few | TRBJ2-1 | TRBV6-5 | . | CASSYSRVGNNEQFF | TGTGCCAGCAGTTACTCGAGGGTTGGGAACAATGAGCAGTTCTTC
. | TRBJ2-1 | TRBV19 | . | CASRTSYNEQFF | TGTGCCAGTAGGACATCCTACAATGAGCAGTTCTTC
few | TRBJ1-2 | TRBV5-5 | TRBD1 | CASSLVIQGGYGYTF | TGTGCCAGCAGCTTGGTGATACAGGGGGGCTATGGCTACACCTTC
once | TRBJ2-1 | TRBV9 | TRBD2 | CASSPPPSRLAGSYNEQFF | TGTGCCAGCAGCCCACCCCCAAGCAGACTAGCGGGGAGTTACAATGAGCAGTTCTTC
few | TRBJ2-1 | TRBV14 | . | CASSQDWSRLDEQFF | TGTGCCAGCAGCCAAGATTGGTCCCGACTGGATGAGCAGTTCTTC
. | TRBJ2-3 | TRBV6-6 | TRBD1 | CASSATGGDTQYF | TGTGCCAGCAGTGCCACAGGGGGCGATACGCAGTATTTT
. | TRBJ1-3 | TRBV4-1 | . | CASSPQAGGSGNTIYF | TGCGCCAGCAGCCCCCAGGCGGGGGGATCTGGAAACACCATATATTTT
once | TRBJ1-2 | TRBV30 | TRBD1 | CAWNTEGAVGYTF | TGTGCCTGGAATACCGAGGGGGCGGTAGGCTACACCTTC
. | TRBJ2-1 | TRBV27 | . | CASSSRRADSYNEQFF | TGTGCCAGCAGTTCGCGAAGAGCGGACTCCTACAATGAGCAGTTCTTC
. | TRBJ2-3 | TRBV7-9 | TRBD2 | CASSSRTSGGADTQYF | TGTGCCAGCAGCTCCCGGACTAGCGGGGGGGCAGATACGCAGTATTTT
. | TRBJ2-4 | TRBV4-1 | TRBD2 | CASSQAGLARGIQYF | TGCGCCAGCAGCCAAGCGGGACTAGCGAGGGGTATTCAGTACTTC
. | TRBJ2-3 | TRBV19 | . | CATRLGGITDTQYF | TGTGCCACCCGACTAGGAGGGATCACAGATACGCAGTATTTT
. | TRBJ1-5 | TRBV7-3 | . | CASSPGGGGVQPQHF | TGTGCCAGCAGCCCCGGGGGGGGCGGGGTTCAGCCCCAGCATTTT
. | TRBJ2-1 | TRBV6-2/TRBV6-3 | . | CASSLVQMHSYNEQFF | TGTGCCAGCAGCCTCGTACAAATGCACTCCTACAATGAGCAGTTCTTC
. | TRBJ2-7 | TRBV29-1 | . | CSVGEDYEQYF | TGCAGCGTTGGCGAGGACTACGAGCAGTACTTC
. | TRBJ2-2 | TRBV7-9 | TRBD2 | CASSLAPSGGNTGELFF | TGTGCCAGCAGCTTAGCACCGAGCGGGGGGAACACCGGGGAGCTGTTTTTT
few | TRBJ2-3 | TRBV5-4 | . | CASSPGNPPDTQYF | TGTGCCAGCAGCCCCGGTAATCCCCCAGATACGCAGTATTTT
. | TRBJ1-2 | TRBV19 | . | CASARNYGYTF | TGTGCCAGCGCCAGGAACTATGGCTACACCTTC
. | TRBJ2-7 | TRBV6-5 | . | CASSSPGLFYEQYF | TGTGCCAGCAGTTCCCCGGGACTGTTCTACGAGCAGTACTTC
. | TRBJ1-4 | TRBV7-2 | . | CASSLMGGEYEKLFF | TGTGCCAGCAGTCTAATGGGGGGGGAATACGAAAAACTGTTTTTT
. | TRBJ2-7 | TRBV7-9 | . | CASTGTYYEQYF | TGTGCCAGCACGGGGACTTACTACGAGCAGTACTTC
. | TRBJ2-1 | TRBV3-1/TRBV3-2 | . | CASSQAVSYNEQFF | TGTGCCAGCAGCCAAGCGGTCTCTTACAATGAGCAGTTCTTC
. | TRBJ2-7 | TRBV6-2/TRBV6-3 | . | CASSYRDNEQYF | TGTGCCAGCAGTTACAGGGACAACGAGCAGTACTTC
. | TRBJ1-4 | TRBV6-5 | TRBD1 | CASSYSTGVNEKLFF | TGTGCCAGCAGTTACTCGACAGGGGTTAATGAAAAACTGTTTTTT
. | TRBJ2-7 | TRBV5-1 | TRBD2 | CASSWGGEQYF | TGCGCCAGCAGCTGGGGGGGCGAGCAGTACTTC
. | TRBJ2-7 | TRBV10-3 | TRBD1 | CAISATGTGGYEQYF | TGTGCCATCAGTGCTACCGGGACAGGGGGCTACGAGCAGTACTTC
. | TRBJ2-5 | TRBV4-1 | TRBD1 | CASSLSVGTGAQETQYF | TGCGCCAGCAGCCTCTCAGTTGGGACAGGGGCGCAAGAGACCCAGTACTTC
few | TRBJ1-1 | TRBV19 | TRBD1 | CASSICRTGGLNTEAFF | TGTGCCAGTAGTATCTGTCGGACAGGGGGCCTGAACACTGAAGCTTTCTTT
. | TRBJ2-1 | TRBV18 | TRBD1 | CASSTTSGTGGNEQFF | TGTGCCAGCTCAACAACATCCGGGACAGGGGGCAATGAGCAGTTCTTC
medium-sized | TRBJ2-7 | TRBV6-2/TRBV6-3 | . | CASSRPRAGQSMNGQYF | TGTGCCAGCAGCCGTCCCCGTGCGGGACAGTCCATGAATGGGCAGTACTTC
few | TRBJ1-1 | TRBV6-5 | TRBD1 | CASSYTLQGTTEAFF | TGTGCCAGCAGTTACACTTTACAGGGGACCACTGAAGCTTTCTTT
. | TRBJ1-5 | TRBV7-9 | . | CASSADRGGQPQHF | TGTGCCAGCAGCGCGGACAGAGGAGGTCAGCCCCAGCATTTT
. | TRBJ2-1 | TRBV14 | . | CASSQVGAGSNEQFF | TGTGCCAGCAGCCAAGTCGGGGCGGGATCCAATGAGCAGTTCTTC
. | TRBJ1-5 | TRBV18 | . | CASQKGRNQPQHF | TGTGCCAGTCAAAAGGGGCGTAATCAGCCCCAGCATTTT
once | TRBJ1-2 | TRBV7-2 | TRBD1 | CASSLMGDRDGYTF | TGTGCCAGCAGCTTAATGGGGGACAGGGATGGCTACACCTTC
. | TRBJ1-1 | TRBV30 | . | CAWSHTGTRGAEAFF | TGTGCCTGGAGTCACACCGGGACACGGGGCGCTGAAGCTTTCTTT
. | TRBJ1-2 | TRBV10-2 | TRBD1 | CASSLDRAIVGYTF | TGCGCCAGCAGTCTGGACAGGGCCATCGTTGGCTACACCTTC